A single sample is the source of the 10 T cell receptor beta chains below, sequenced in a study of T-cell reconstitution after alpha-beta-depleted transplantation in children. The TCRbeta library was prepared with unique molecular identifiers. MiXCR was run by TCRdb on the PCR reads, yielding one entry per CDR3 protein. The sample contains under 150,000 distinct CDR3 sequences, roughly 10% of which appear only once. Material: PBMCs, mostly from graft donor cells, obtained 180 days after TCRalphabeta/CD19-depleted stem cell transplant. These receptors came from a girl under three years old who had a stem cell transplant for combined immunodeficiency, so the T cells may come from the graft donor.

This chain connects TRBV6-2 or TRBV6-3 to TRBJ2-3; a weak D match, TRBD1 (5 bases). V was shortened by 4 bases and J by 1 base, with 15 bases between the two germline ends. The CDR3 totals 16 residues. The germline V gene has CDR1 MNHEY and CDR2 SVGEGT. Here the CDR3 reads CASSSFPPQGTDTQYF. CDR3 DNA sequence: TGTGCCAGCAGTTCTTTCCCACCACAGGGCACAGATACGCAGTATTTT.

The V call is TRBV10-3, the J call TRBJ2-7; 12 bases align to TRBD1. Germline V gene lookup returns CDR1 ENHRY and CDR2 SYGVKD. With 3 bases clipped from V and 8 bases from J, the junction kept 14 bases outside the gene matches. This CDR3 has 17 amino acids. The CDR3 DNA sequence: TGTGCCATCAGTGAAACCCCTCATGGGACAGGGGGCTCCAAGCAGTACTTC. It translates to CAISETPHGTGGSKQYF.

This clonotype was recorded a few times. This chain uses TRBV12-3 or TRBV12-4 with TRBJ1-1; 8 bases match TRBD1. V was clipped by 7 bases and J by 3 bases; unmatched bases: 7. CDR3 size: 14 residues. The CDR3 sequence is CASKLQGDDTEAFF. The CDR3 DNA is TGTGCCAGCAAATTACAGGGGGATGACACTGAAGCTTTCTTT.

The chain combines TRBV11-2 with TRBJ2-1; D possibly corresponds to TRBD2 (6 bases). Trimming shortened V by 4 bases and J by 5 bases, and 15 bases separated the two germline ends. The germline V gene has CDR1 SGHAT and CDR2 FQNNGV. This CDR3 contains 15 residues. In DNA, the CDR3 is TGTGCCAGCAGCTCGACTAGGACTATCAACAATGAGCAGTTCTTC. As protein: CASSSTRTINNEQFF. The entire variable domain, with the rest obtained from reference TRBV11-2 and TRBJ2-1, is as follows: EAGVAQSPRYKIIEKRQSVAFWCNPISGHATLYWYQQILGQGPKLLIQFQNNGVVDDSQLPKDRFSAERLKGVDSTLKIQPAKLEDSAVYLCASSSTRTINNEQFFGPGTRLTVL.

This clonotype was recorded a few times. This chain uses TRBV18 with TRBJ2-1; 7 nucleotides agree with TRBD1. The germline gives CDR1 KGHSH, CDR2 LQKENI. J was trimmed by 5 bases and V by 1 base; bases with no gene match: 2. The CDR3 extends over 14 amino acids. CDR3: CASSPQGQHNEQFF. CDR3 coding DNA: TGTGCCAGCTCACCACAGGGACAGCACAATGAGCAGTTCTTC.

This clonotype has just a few counts. The CDR3 region has the DNA TGCAGCGTATCCCAGGGGGCAGATCAGCCCCAGCATTTT. Amino acids: CSVSQGADQPQHF. The V and J genes are TRBV29-1 and TRBJ1-5; 8 bases are a match to TRBD1. The germline gives CDR1 SQVTM, CDR2 ANQGSEA. V was pared by 6 bases and J by 5 bases, with 6 bases of the junction left unmatched. The CDR3 has 13 amino acids.

This clonotype has a handful of counts. V is TRBV5-6 and J is TRBJ2-4; 7 bases agree with TRBD2. From germline, CDR1 is SGHDT and CDR2 YYEEEE. The CDR3 has 16 residues. The trim removed 1 base at V and 1 base at J, leaving 5 bases unmatched. Here the CDR3 DNA reads TGTGCCAGCAGCTTGAAACGGGGGGAGGCCAAAAACATTCAGTACTTC. This translates into CASSLKRGEAKNIQYF.

This clonotype was detected only a few times. The chain carries TRBV28 and TRBJ1-6; 9 nucleotides align to TRBD1. CDR1 is MDHEN, CDR2 SYDVKM, per germline. The CDR3 loop spans 14 amino acids. V lost 2 bases and J lost 9; bases outside the gene matches: 2. This chain's CDR3 is CASSLGDRASPLHF. The CDR3 bases are TGTGCCAGCAGTTTAGGGGACAGGGCTTCACCCCTCCACTTT.

The chain uses TRBV29-1 and TRBJ2-5; maybe TRBD1 (5 bases). CDR3 length: 14 amino acids. CDR1 and CDR2 (germline): SQVTM, ANQGSEA. The V end was cut by 4 bases, the J end by 1 base, with 13 bases between. CDR3 protein: CSVGQGGGQETQYF. CDR3 DNA sequence: TGCAGCGTTGGCCAGGGCGGCGGCCAAGAGACCCAGTACTTC.

The chain has TRBV6-5 and TRBJ1-1; D uncertain. The germline V and J ends were trimmed by 0 bases and 9 bases, with 5 bases remaining between them. Per the germline V gene, CDR1 is MNHEY and CDR2 is SVGAGI. CDR3 length: 11 amino acids. CDR3 in DNA: TGTGCCAGCAGTTACTCGGACCAAGCTTTCTTT. Translating it yields CASSYSDQAFF.